Listed here are 29 T cell receptor beta chains from one sample, sequenced in a study of T cells in Graves' hyperthyroidism and ophthalmopathy. TCR beta CDR3 regions were amplified from RNA transcripts. First-round RT-PCR of the TCR CDR3 relied on the HTBI primer set. TCRdb itself ran the multiplex PCR reads through MiXCR, one entry per CDR3 protein. The sample has some 50,000 distinct CDR3 sequences; over 40% are singletons. Sequenced input: blood. The receptors were gathered from a woman in her 50s with Graves' ophthalmopathy.

This clonotype was counted a single time. V gene TRBV6-5 combines with J gene TRBJ1-5; a weak D match, TRBD1 (5 bases). Trimming took off 8 bases at V and 2 bases at J, with 16 bases between the two ends. The CDR3 covers 15 residues. Germline assignment: CDR1 MNHEY and CDR2 SVGAGI. The CDR3 spells CASGPLGDGNQPQHF. CDR3 nucleotide sequence: TGTGCCAGCGGTCCCTTGGGGGATGGCAATCAGCCCCAGCATTTT.

The rearrangement links TRBV18 to TRBJ1-2; the D gene is possibly TRBD1 (5 bases). Trimming took 4 bases from V and 8 from J, leaving 8 bases between them. This CDR3 comprises 11 residues. The germline V gene has CDR1 KGHSH and CDR2 LQKENI. This chain's CDR3 is CASSLDSGYTF. In DNA, the CDR3 is TGTGCCAGCTCACTAGACAGCGGCTACACCTTC.

This chain joins TRBV6-4 and TRBJ1-5; D not certain. The CDR3 loop spans 14 amino acids. Germline V gene lookup returns CDR1 MRHNA and CDR2 SNTAGT. With 2 bases removed from V and 3 bases from J, the gap between germline ends came to 8 bases. The CDR3: CASSDPHLNQPQHF. The CDR3 nucleotides are TGTGCCAGCAGTGACCCTCATCTCAATCAGCCCCAGCATTTT.

The rearrangement links TRBV29-1 to TRBJ1-2, with 7 bases identical to TRBD1. The CDR3 length is 13 residues. Germline V gives CDR1 SQVTM, CDR2 ANQGSEA. V dropped 4 bases and J dropped 1; count of bases not matched to a gene: 3. The CDR3 is CSVGSGGNYGYTF. The CDR3 coding sequence is TGCAGCGTTGGATCAGGGGGTAACTATGGCTACACCTTC. Looking up the rest from reference TRBV29-1 and TRBJ1-2 gives the full variable domain: SAVISQKPSRDICQRGTSLTIQCQVDSQVTMMFWYRQQPGQSLTLIATANQGSEATYESGFVIDKFPISRPNLTFSTLTVSNMSPEDSSIYLCSVGSGGNYGYTFGSGTRLTVV.

This chain uses TRBV7-9 with TRBJ1-5; the match to TRBD1 covers 9 bases. The CDR3 is made up of 13 amino acids. V shed 3 bases, J shed 16 bases, and the junction held 10 bases outside the gene matches. Germline CDR1 reads SEHNR; CDR2 reads FQNEAQ (reference sequence). Here the CDR3 DNA reads TGTGCCAGCAGCTTGGGGGGGACAGGGACCTATCATTTT. Protein product: CASSLGGTGTYHF.

For the CDR3, the DNA is TGCAGTGCTAGACATCCACAGGGGGCCGGGGGAAACACTGAAGCTTTCTTT. Its protein is CSARHPQGAGGNTEAFF. The chain is built from TRBV20-1 and TRBJ1-1; 9 bases match TRBD1. The CDR3 totals 17 residues. With 2 bases clipped from V and 2 bases from J, the junction kept 12 bases outside the gene matches. Germline CDR1 is DFQATT and CDR2 is SNEGSKA (reference sequence).

At least ten counts were recorded for this clonotype. The chain links TRBV2 to TRBJ2-2; 9 nucleotides match TRBD2. The CDR3 covers 16 residues. V lost 6 bases and J lost 7; bases outside the gene matches: 12. Germline V gives CDR1 SNHLY, CDR2 FYNNEI. Here the CDR3 DNA reads TGTGCCAGCAGCGCCCAGTTAGCGGGGGCGGGCGGGGAGCTGTTTTTT. Residues: CASSAQLAGAGGELFF.

V is TRBV6-5 and J is TRBJ2-7; TRBD2 agrees at 10 bases. From germline, CDR1 is MNHEY and CDR2 SVGAGI. The CDR3 is 12 residues long. The V and J ends lost 6 bases and 9 bases, in that order; junction bases with no gene match: 5. Written as DNA, the CDR3 is TGTGCCAGCAGCCCTCCTAGCGGGAGGCAGTACTTC. Translation gives CASSPPSGRQYF.

This chain joins TRBV24-1 and TRBJ1-2; TRBD1 might be the D (5 bases). With 2 bases removed from V and 4 bases from J, the gap between germline ends came to 19 bases. Germline V gives CDR1 KGHDR, CDR2 SFDVKD. The CDR3 has 17 residues. The CDR3 spells CATSDSAGPTSGYGYTF. The CDR3 DNA reads TGTGCCACCAGTGATTCCGCGGGACCGACATCTGGCTATGGCTACACCTTC.

The chain carries TRBV24-1 and TRBJ2-7; maybe TRBD1 (5 bases). The CDR3 contains 14 residues. V was pared by 7 bases and J by 2 bases, with 14 bases between. Germline CDR1 is KGHDR and CDR2 is SFDVKD. Here the CDR3 DNA reads TGTGCCACCAGCAGCTTGGACACGACCTACGAGCAGTACTTC. Translating gives CATSSLDTTYEQYF.

This clonotype appeared a single time. The rearrangement joins TRBV5-4 to TRBJ2-7; D is unresolved. V was trimmed by 5 bases and J by 3 bases, leaving 15 bases between them. CDR3 length: 14 amino acids. Germline loops: CDR1 SGHNT, CDR2 YYREEE (reference sequence). CDR3 residues: CASSWEGEDYEQYF. The CDR3, as DNA: TGTGCCAGCAGTTGGGAAGGAGAGGACTACGAGCAGTACTTC.

About this clonotype itself: This could be a read error, since a much larger clone is one nucleotide away. J is TRBJ2-1 and V is TRBV6-5, with TRBD1 as a possible D gene (5 bases). V lost 6 bases, J lost 10 bases, and 19 bases lay in between. In germline, CDR1 is MNHEY, CDR2 SVGAGI. This CDR3 is 14 amino acids long. The CDR3 nucleotides read TGTGCCAGCAGGCCCTCTCTTCAGGGCGTCGAGCAGTTCTTC. It translates to CASRPSLQGVEQFF.

The rearrangement links TRBV5-4 to TRBJ1-6; D gene unclear. The CDR3 totals 10 residues. V was cut by 2 bases and J by 9 bases, with 0 bases left in between. Germline V lookup: CDR1 SGHNT, CDR2 YYREEE (reference sequence). DNA for the CDR3: TGTGCCAGCAGCTTTTCACCCCTCCACTTT. Amino acid sequence: CASSFSPLHF.

Comments on this clonotype: One junction end does not reproduce the germline sequence, and a read error may be involved. The chain joins TRBV10-3 to TRBJ1-4; D gene ambiguous. This CDR3 comprises 14 residues. Germline V lookup: CDR1 ENHRY, CDR2 SYGVKD. CDR3 sequence (DNA): TGTGCCATCAGTGAAAAGGGTCCGAGAGAAAAACTGTTCTTT. Translation: CAISEKGPREKLFF.

This clonotype was detected ten times or more. V gene TRBV11-2 combines with J gene TRBJ2-1; D call uncertain. Trimming cost V 2 bases and J 0 bases, with 11 bases left between them. Germline CDR1 and CDR2: SGHAT and FQNNGV. The CDR3 covers 16 residues. The CDR3: CASSLIAGSSYNEQFF. The CDR3 coding sequence is TGTGCCAGCAGCTTAATAGCCGGTAGCTCCTACAATGAGCAGTTCTTC.

This clonotype was seen a few times. The J gene is TRBJ2-1, the V gene TRBV12-3 or TRBV12-4; D not resolved. The V end lost 0 bases, the J end lost 6 bases, and 9 bases lay between the germline ends. This CDR3 comprises 14 residues. The CDR3 reads CASSLAETCNEQFF. The CDR3 nucleotides are TGTGCCAGCAGTTTAGCGGAGACATGCAATGAGCAGTTCTTC.

This clonotype has more than one count but fewer than ten. The chain has TRBV27 and TRBJ2-3, with 12 bases matching TRBD2. The CDR3 extends over 14 amino acids. CDR1 is MNHEY, CDR2 SMNVEV, per germline (reference sequence). V shed 7 bases and J 3 bases; nucleotides not matched to a gene: 2. The CDR3, as DNA: TGTGCCAGCAAAGGACTAGCGGGAACAGATACGCAGTATTTT. Protein product: CASKGLAGTDTQYF.

As for this clonotype: It is likely a read error, because the conserved phenylalanine at the end of the CDR3 is missing. It is unclear where the CDR3 begins or ends on the DNA, so no DNA is shown, and the CDR3 is as TCRdb lists it. This chain links TRBV14 with TRBJ1-3. CDR1 and CDR2 (germline): SGHDN, FVKESK. With termini counted, the CDR3 has 8 amino acids. The CDR3 here is CASSPYPK.

To note about this clonotype: The junction departs from the called germline gene at one end, perhaps through a read error. V is TRBV19 and J is TRBJ2-1, with D maybe TRBD2 (6 bases). This CDR3 contains 15 residues. Germline-derived CDR1 and CDR2 are LNHDA and SQIVND (reference sequence). The CDR3 loop reads CASSAGTGNYSEQFF. The DNA for the CDR3 is TGTGCCAGTAGTGCCGGGACTGGCAATTACAGTGAGCAGTTCTTC.

In this sample, this clonotype turned up many times. V usage is TRBV28 and J usage is TRBJ1-6, with D perhaps TRBD1 (5 bases). CDR3 length: 15 residues. The V end was cut by 7 bases, the J end by 8 bases, with 18 bases between. Per germline, CDR1 MDHEN and CDR2 SYDVKM. The CDR3 sequence: CASIDSGKGYSPLHF. The CDR3 nucleotides read TGTGCCAGCATCGATTCAGGGAAAGGTTATTCACCCCTCCACTTT.

This chain links TRBV7-6 with TRBJ1-2; 8 nucleotides match TRBD1. Trimming at V came to 2 bases and at J to 4 bases, leaving 9 bases not matched to a gene. Per germline, CDR1 SGHVS and CDR2 FNYEAQ. The CDR3 spans 16 residues. Written as DNA, the CDR3 is TGTGCCAGCAGCTTAAACCCCGGGACAGGTACCTATGGCTACACCTTC. Amino acid sequence: CASSLNPGTGTYGYTF.

About this clonotype: The junction differs from germline at one of its ends, possibly a read error. The chain couples TRBV6-1 to TRBJ2-7; 7 bases are a match to TRBD1. The V gene's germline CDR1 is MNHNS and CDR2 SASEGT. This CDR3 has 13 amino acids. The CDR3 sequence: CACRGKGAYEQYF. Written as DNA, the CDR3 is TGTGCCTGCAGGGGGAAGGGGGCCTACGAGCAGTACTTC.

This clonotype was detected many times. This sequence joins TRBV6-5 and TRBJ2-1; 8 nucleotides line up with TRBD1. V was clipped by 4 bases and J by 0 bases; unmatched bases: 5. This CDR3 spans 16 amino acids. CDR1 is MNHEY and CDR2 is SVGAGI in the germline V gene. The DNA for the CDR3 is TGTGCCAGCAGTTCGGACAGGGACCTCTCCTACAATGAGCAGTTCTTC. Amino acids: CASSSDRDLSYNEQFF.

This clonotype is labeled as large. The gene calls are TRBV7-9 and TRBJ1-6; a weak D match, TRBD1 (6 bases). CDR1 and CDR2 from the germline V gene are SEHNR and FQNEAQ (reference sequence). Trimming stripped 5 bases from V and 10 bases from J, with 15 bases between. This CDR3 is built from 14 residues. The CDR3 loop reads CASSKDSDRSPLHF. In nucleotides, the CDR3 is TGTGCCAGCAGCAAAGACTCGGACAGATCACCCCTCCACTTT.

By proportion, this clonotype is medium-sized. The V and J genes are TRBV25-1 and TRBJ2-3; either TRBD1 or TRBD2 may fit D (9 bases each). The CDR3 extends over 17 amino acids. The V gene lost 6 bases and the J gene lost 3 bases, with 22 bases spanning the gap. CDR1 and CDR2 (germline): MGHDK, SYGVNS. CDR3 loop: CASRQGARLAGTDTQYF. The CDR3 DNA is TGTGCCAGCAGACAGGGGGCGCGCCTAGCGGGGACAGATACGCAGTATTTT.

This clonotype rates as medium-sized. This chain joins TRBV29-1 and TRBJ1-2; the D is unclear. The V gene lost 1 base and the J gene lost 13 bases, with 16 bases spanning the gap. Germline CDR1 and CDR2: SQVTM and ANQGSEA. The CDR3 contains 12 residues. CDR3 sequence: CSVEVGGRGPTF. The CDR3 nucleotides read TGCAGCGTTGAAGTAGGTGGTCGGGGTCCCACCTTC.

The J gene is TRBJ2-1, the V gene TRBV2, with D maybe TRBD2 (5 bases). Between the trimmed V and J ends, which lost 6 bases and 0 bases, there was a span of 18 bases. Germline CDR1 SNHLY, CDR2 FYNNEI. This CDR3 region has 17 residues. CDR3 nucleotide sequence: TGTGCCAGCAGATCTGGGAGCCAGAGGAGCTCCTACAATGAGCAGTTCTTC. It specifies CASRSGSQRSSYNEQFF.

This clonotype has more than one count but fewer than ten. The V call is TRBV27, the J call TRBJ1-2, with a possible D match to TRBD1 (6 bases). V was shortened by 6 bases and J by 1 base, with 24 bases between the two germline ends. The CDR3 has 18 residues. Per the germline V gene, CDR1 is MNHEY and CDR2 is SMNVEV (reference sequence). The CDR3: CASSPLGATTGHNYGYTF. CDR3 DNA: TGTGCCAGCAGCCCTTTGGGGGCAACAACGGGTCATAACTATGGCTACACCTTC.

This clonotype has a count of ten or more. The genes are TRBV15 and TRBJ2-7; TRBD2 matches 13 bases. V shed 0 bases and J 4 bases; nucleotides not matched to a gene: 9. Germline CDR1 LNHNV, CDR2 YYDKDF (reference sequence). This CDR3 is built from 18 residues. Written as DNA, the CDR3 is TGTGCCACCAGCAGAGATGCACACGGGACTAGCGGGGTGTACGAGCAGTACTTC. Its translation is CATSRDAHGTSGVYEQYF.